This passage covers 4 T cell receptor beta chains from one sample sequenced in a study of beta chain features in type 1 diabetes. Since all of the isolated RNA was reverse transcribed, expressed TCRB transcripts were what got sequenced. Sequenced by immunoSEQ multiplex PCR; TCRdb stores in-frame clones only, minus some. The table has 250,000 to 350,000 clones, 11% to 15% seen once; the top ten hold over 5.5%. Material: central memory CD4+ T cells from blood. Receptors were obtained from a man aged 25 to 45 in good health.

The table lists this clone with a few counts. This chain links TRBV19 with TRBJ1-6; D possibly corresponds to TRBD1 (5 bases). The CDR3 is 15 amino acids. In germline, CDR1 is LNHDA, CDR2 SQIVND (reference sequence). V lost 5 bases and J 7 bases, leaving 15 bases between the germline ends. The CDR3 is CASSATGRVNSPLHF. As DNA, the CDR3 is TGTGCCAGTAGTGCAACGGGACGTGTAAATTCACCCCTCCACTTT.

V usage is TRBV14 and J usage is TRBJ1-3; 7 bases match TRBD1. V was clipped by 1 base and J by 8 bases; unmatched bases: 5. Germline V gene data show CDR1 as SGHDN and CDR2 as FVKESK. The CDR3 consists of 14 residues. The CDR3 DNA reads as TGTGCCAGCAGCCAAGGAGGGCAGGGGGACACCATATATTTT. Protein sequence: CASSQGGQGDTIYF.

The rearrangement uses TRBV5-4 and TRBJ2-7, with 14 bases fitting TRBD2. The CDR3 consists of 14 residues. CDR1 is SGHNT, CDR2 YYREEE, per germline (reference sequence). The V and J ends lost 5 bases and 9 bases, in that order; junction bases with no gene match: 7. Written as DNA, the CDR3 is TGTGCCAGCAGTTCGTCCGGGACTAGCGGGGGGCAGTACTTC. Amino acids: CASSSSGTSGGQYF.

V gene TRBV6-6 combines with J gene TRBJ2-7; D gene unclear. Trimming removed 10 bases at V and 6 bases at J, with 7 bases between. Germline lookup yields CDR1 MNHNY and CDR2 SVGAGI (reference sequence). The CDR3 extends over 9 amino acids. CDR3 DNA: TGTGCCACTATTGGCGAGCAGTACGTC. Translation: CATIGEQYV.